This TCR beta chain stems from a study of monozygotic twins with inflammatory bowel disease. Study-level findings and limits: Clonotypes shared with others were fewer in IBD patients than in healthy twins, especially with disease activity.

Researchers put TCRalpha and TCRbeta cDNA through two nested PCRs lasting about 17 and 10 cycles. TCRdb reworked the 5' RACE reads into one entry per CDR3 protein, no DNA. This sample's table reports about 380,000 distinct CDR3 sequences. The CDR3 sequence is 15 residues long. Germline loops: CDR1 MDHEN, CDR2 SYDVKM. Comment on this clonotype: Antigen: not known.

The sequenced sample consisted of blood. This chain uses TRBV28 with TRBJ2-5; the TRBD1 assignment by TCRdb is unverifiable without DNA. This receptor was taken from a human donor with ulcerative colitis or Crohn's disease, or a healthy co-twin of an affected twin (not recorded which). The CDR3 sequence: CASSAAGTAKETQYF. Full variable domain (missing parts from reference TRBV28 and TRBJ2-5): DVKVTQSSRYLVKRTGEKVFLECVQDMDHENMFWYRQDPGLGLRLIYFSYDVKMKEKGDIPEGYSVSREKKERFSLILESASTNQTSMYLCASSAAGTAKETQYFGPGTRLLVL.